This T cell receptor (beta chain) comes out of a study of OX40 agonist ivuxolimab in advanced cancers. Looking at the study overall: A male proportion of 70% to 90% was recorded, with mean age roughly 62 years and range about 20 to 90. Three patients showed partial responses: one hepatocellular carcinoma and two cutaneous melanoma cases. Findings of the study overall: The 0.1-3.0 mg/kg partial responders had among the lowest clonal expansion. Not determined was the antigen specificity of the expanded peripheral T cells.

Repertoires were generated with immunoSEQ multiplex PCR, while TCRdb's copy carries only in-frame clones and drops some. The sample comprises 70,000 to 90,000 clones, over 75% of which are singletons, and 0.3% to 0.45% rests with the top ten. Notes on this clone: Its matching antigen is unknown.

Germline assignment: CDR1 SNHLY and CDR2 FYNNEI. V gave up 6 bases and J gave up 4 bases; unmatched junction bases: 5. This CDR3 contains 14 residues. Sequencing was performed on CD4+ or CD8+ T cells sorted from blood, taken in a trial of the OX40 agonist ivuxolimab. The V gene is TRBV2, the J gene TRBJ1-2, with 10 bases fitting TRBD1. The sequence was obtained from an adult with an advanced solid tumor such as melanoma, head and neck, liver or kidney cancer. CDR3 residues: CASRQTGGSYGYTF. For the CDR3, the DNA is TGTGCCAGCAGACAGACAGGGGGCAGCTATGGCTACACCTTC.